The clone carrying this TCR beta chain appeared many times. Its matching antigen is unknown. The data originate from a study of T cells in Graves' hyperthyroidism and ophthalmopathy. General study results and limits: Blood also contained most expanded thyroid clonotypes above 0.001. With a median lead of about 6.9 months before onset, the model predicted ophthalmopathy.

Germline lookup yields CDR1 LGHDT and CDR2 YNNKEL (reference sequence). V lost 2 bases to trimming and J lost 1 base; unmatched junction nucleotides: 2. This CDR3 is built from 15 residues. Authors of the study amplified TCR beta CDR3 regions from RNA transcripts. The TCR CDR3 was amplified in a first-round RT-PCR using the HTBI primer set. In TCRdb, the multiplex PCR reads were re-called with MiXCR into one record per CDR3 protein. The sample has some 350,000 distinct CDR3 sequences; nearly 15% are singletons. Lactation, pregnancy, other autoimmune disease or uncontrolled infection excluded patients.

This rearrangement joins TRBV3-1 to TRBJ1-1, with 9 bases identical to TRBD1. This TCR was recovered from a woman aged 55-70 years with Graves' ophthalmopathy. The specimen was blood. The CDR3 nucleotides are TGTGCCAGCAGCCAAAGGGGACAGGGGAACACTGAAGCTTTCTTT. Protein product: CASSQRGQGNTEAFF.